This TCR beta chain was obtained from a study of shared clonotypes between healthy human individuals. Turning to the study itself: Researchers drew samples from two women and a few men aged 18 to 49.

TCRdb's table, derived via immunoSEQ multiplex PCR, lists solely in-frame clones and lacks some. Found here are around 1.9 million clones, roughly 95% of them singletons; the top ten hold 1.5% to 2%. General study findings and limits: Clonotypes which were not shared had lower generation probabilities than clonotypes that all four donors shared.

Germline loops: CDR1 LNHNV, CDR2 YYDKDF (reference sequence). The CDR3 sequence is 11 residues long. Trimming took off 8 bases at V and 10 bases at J, with 11 bases between the two ends. About this clone: Its antigen is unknown.

The naive CD8 population came from CD45RO-negative cells selected for CCR7, without terminally differentiated effector memory CD45RA+ cells. Only Caucasian adults living in Nashville, Tennessee made up the donor group. What was sequenced was naive CD8+ T cells from PBMCs. V is TRBV15 and J is TRBJ1-4, with D uncertain. This receptor was identified in a man between 18 and 35 years old in good health. Some clones in this sample may be carry-over from other donors' samples. The chain's CDR3 is CATPGGGKLFF. CDR3 coding DNA: TGTGCCACCCCCGGCGGAGGAAAACTGTTTTTT.